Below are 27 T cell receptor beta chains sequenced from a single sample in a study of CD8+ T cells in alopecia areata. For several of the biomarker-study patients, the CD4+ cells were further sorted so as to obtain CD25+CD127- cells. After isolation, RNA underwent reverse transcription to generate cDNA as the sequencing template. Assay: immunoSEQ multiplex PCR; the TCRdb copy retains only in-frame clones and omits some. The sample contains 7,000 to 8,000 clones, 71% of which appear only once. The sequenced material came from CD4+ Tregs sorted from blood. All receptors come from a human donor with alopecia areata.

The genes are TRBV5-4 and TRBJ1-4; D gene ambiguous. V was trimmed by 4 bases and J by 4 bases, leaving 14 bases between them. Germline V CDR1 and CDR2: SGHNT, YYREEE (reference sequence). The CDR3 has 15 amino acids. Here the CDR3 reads CASSPRTGNNEKLFF. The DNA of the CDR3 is TGTGCCAGCAGCCCTCGGACGGGGAATAATGAAAAACTGTTTTTT.

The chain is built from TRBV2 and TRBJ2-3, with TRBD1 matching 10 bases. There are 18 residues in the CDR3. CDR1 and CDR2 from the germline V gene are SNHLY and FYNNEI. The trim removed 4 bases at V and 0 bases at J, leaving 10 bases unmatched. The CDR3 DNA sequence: TGTGCCAGCAGTGTTACCGGGACAGGGGTCATTAGCACAGATACGCAGTATTTT. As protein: CASSVTGTGVISTDTQYF.

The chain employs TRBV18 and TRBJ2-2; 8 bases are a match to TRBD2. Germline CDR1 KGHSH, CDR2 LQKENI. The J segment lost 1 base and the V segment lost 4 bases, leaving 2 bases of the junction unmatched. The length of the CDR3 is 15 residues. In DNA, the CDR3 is TGTGCCAGCTCACTTACTAGCGGGAACACCGGGGAGCTGTTTTTT. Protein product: CASSLTSGNTGELFF.

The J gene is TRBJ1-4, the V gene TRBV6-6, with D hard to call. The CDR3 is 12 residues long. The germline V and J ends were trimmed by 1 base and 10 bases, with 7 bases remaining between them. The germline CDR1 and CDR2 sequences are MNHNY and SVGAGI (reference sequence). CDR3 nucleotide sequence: TGTGCCAGCAGTTACTGGGTAGGAAAACTGTTTTTT. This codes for CASSYWVGKLFF.

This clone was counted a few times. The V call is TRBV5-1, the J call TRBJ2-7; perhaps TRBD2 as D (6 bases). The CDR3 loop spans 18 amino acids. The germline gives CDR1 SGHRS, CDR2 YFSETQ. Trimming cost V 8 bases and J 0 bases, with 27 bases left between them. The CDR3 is CARTKARLSGLDSYEQYF. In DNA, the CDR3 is TGCGCCAGAACAAAAGCCCGTCTCAGCGGGCTTGACTCCTACGAGCAGTACTTC.

Here the CDR3 DNA reads TGTGCCAGCAGCAGGCAGGGACCCGCTAGGGGCGAGCAGTACTTC. Protein sequence: CASSRQGPARGEQYF. The gene calls are TRBV28 and TRBJ2-7; the D call may be TRBD1 or TRBD2 (5 bases each). The CDR3 is 15 amino acids. Trimming pared 6 bases from V and 6 bases from J, leaving 21 bases between. Germline loops: CDR1 MDHEN, CDR2 SYDVKM.

CDR3 coding DNA: TGTGCCAGCAGCCCAACCACAGATACGCAGTATTTT. Its protein is CASSPTTDTQYF. The chain combines TRBV6-6 with TRBJ2-3; unclear D gene. V was pared by 6 bases and J by 2 bases, with 6 bases between. The germline gives CDR1 MNHNY, CDR2 SVGAGI (reference sequence). The length of the CDR3 is 12 residues.

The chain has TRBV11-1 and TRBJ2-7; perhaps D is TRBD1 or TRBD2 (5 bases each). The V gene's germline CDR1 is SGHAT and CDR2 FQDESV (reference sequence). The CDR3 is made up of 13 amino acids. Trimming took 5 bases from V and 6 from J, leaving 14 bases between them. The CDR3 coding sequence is TGTGCCAGCAGCAGAGGGGTCGAGCGCGAGCAGTACTTC. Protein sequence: CASSRGVEREQYF.

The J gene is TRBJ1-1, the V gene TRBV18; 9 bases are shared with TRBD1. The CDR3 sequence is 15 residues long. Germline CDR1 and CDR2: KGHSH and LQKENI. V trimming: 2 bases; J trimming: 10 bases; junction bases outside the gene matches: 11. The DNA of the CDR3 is TGTGCCAGCTCACCAGCGGGGACAGGGTTGGGGTCAGCTTTCTTT. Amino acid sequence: CASSPAGTGLGSAFF.

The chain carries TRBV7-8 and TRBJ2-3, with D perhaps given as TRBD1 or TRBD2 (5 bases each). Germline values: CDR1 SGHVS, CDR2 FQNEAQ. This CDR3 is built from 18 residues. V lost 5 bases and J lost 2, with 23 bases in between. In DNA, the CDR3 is TGTGCCAGCAGCCCAGAGGGACCATTGGGGGTTATCACAGATACGCAGTATTTT. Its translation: CASSPEGPLGVITDTQYF.

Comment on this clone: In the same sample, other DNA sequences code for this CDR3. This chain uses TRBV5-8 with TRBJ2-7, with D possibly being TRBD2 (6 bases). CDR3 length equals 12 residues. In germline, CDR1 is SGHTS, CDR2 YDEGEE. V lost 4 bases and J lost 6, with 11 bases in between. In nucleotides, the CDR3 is TGTGCCAGCAGCAGGAGGGCTCGCGAGCAGTACTTC. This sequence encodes CASSRRAREQYF.

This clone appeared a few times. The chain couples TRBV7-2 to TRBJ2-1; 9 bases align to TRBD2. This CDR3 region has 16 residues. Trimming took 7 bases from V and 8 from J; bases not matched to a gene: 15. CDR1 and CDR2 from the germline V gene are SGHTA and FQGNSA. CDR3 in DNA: TGTGCCAGCACCCGGCGGGGGCGGGGGGGCAGGGATGAGCAGTTCTTC. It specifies CASTRRGRGGRDEQFF. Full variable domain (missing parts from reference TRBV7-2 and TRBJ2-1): GAGVSQSPSNKVTEKGKDVELRCDPISGHTALYWYRQSLGQGLEFLIYFQGNSAPDKSGLPSDRFSAERTGGSVSTLTIQRTQQEDSAVYLCASTRRGRGGRDEQFFGPGTRLTVL.

CDR3 loop: CASSYLQGGGGYTF. DNA of the CDR3: TGTGCCAGCAGTTACTTACAGGGAGGTGGTGGCTACACCTTC. The V and J genes are TRBV6-6 and TRBJ1-2; tentatively, D is TRBD1 (6 bases). This CDR3 has 14 amino acids. Between the trimmed V and J ends, which lost 1 base and 7 bases, there was a span of 13 bases. In germline, CDR1 is MNHNY, CDR2 SVGAGI (reference sequence).

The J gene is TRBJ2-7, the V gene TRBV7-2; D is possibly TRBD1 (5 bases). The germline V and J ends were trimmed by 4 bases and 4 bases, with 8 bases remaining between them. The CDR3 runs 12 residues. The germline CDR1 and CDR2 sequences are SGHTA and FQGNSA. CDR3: CASSSQGYEQYF. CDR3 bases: TGTGCCAGCAGCTCTCAGGGTTACGAGCAGTACTTC.

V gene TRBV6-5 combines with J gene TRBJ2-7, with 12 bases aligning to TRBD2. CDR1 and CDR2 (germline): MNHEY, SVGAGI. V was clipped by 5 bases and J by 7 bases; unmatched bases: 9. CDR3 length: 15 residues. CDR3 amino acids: CASSPPTSGSGEQYF. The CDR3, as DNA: TGTGCCAGCAGTCCGCCGACTAGCGGGAGTGGAGAGCAGTACTTC.

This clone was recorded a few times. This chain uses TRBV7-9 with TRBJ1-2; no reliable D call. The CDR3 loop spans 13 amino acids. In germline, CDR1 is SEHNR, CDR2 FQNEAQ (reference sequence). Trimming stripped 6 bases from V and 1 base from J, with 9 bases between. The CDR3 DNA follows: TGTGCCAGCAGGCTAAGTTATAACTATGGCTACACCTTC. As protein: CASRLSYNYGYTF. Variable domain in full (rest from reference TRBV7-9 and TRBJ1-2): DTGVSQNPRHKITKRGQNVTFRCDPISEHNRLYWYRQTLGQGPEFLTYFQNEAQLEKSRLLSDRFSAERPKGSFSTLEIQRTEQGDSAMYLCASRLSYNYGYTFGSGTRLTVV.

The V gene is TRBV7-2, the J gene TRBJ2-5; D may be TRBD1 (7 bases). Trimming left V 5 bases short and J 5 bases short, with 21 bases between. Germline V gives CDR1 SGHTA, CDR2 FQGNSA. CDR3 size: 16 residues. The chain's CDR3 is CASSRIGGDRGETQYF. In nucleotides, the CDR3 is TGTGCCAGCAGCCGTATCGGCGGGGACAGAGGGGAGACCCAGTACTTC.

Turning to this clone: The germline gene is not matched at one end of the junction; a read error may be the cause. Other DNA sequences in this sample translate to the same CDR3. The CDR3 DNA reads TGCGCCAGCAGTGAGTACTTACGATCCAGCGGGAGAACAGATACGCAGTATTTC. It codes for CASSEYLRSSGRTDTQYF. The rearrangement uses TRBV10-2 and TRBJ2-3, with TRBD2 matching 8 bases. Germline CDR1 reads WSHSY; CDR2 reads SAAADI. This CDR3 has 18 residues.

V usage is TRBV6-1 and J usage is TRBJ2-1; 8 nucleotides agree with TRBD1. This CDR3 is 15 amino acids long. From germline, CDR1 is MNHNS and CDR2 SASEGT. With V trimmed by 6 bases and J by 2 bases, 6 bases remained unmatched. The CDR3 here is CASSARQGTYNEQFF. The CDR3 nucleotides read TGTGCCAGCAGCGCTCGACAGGGGACCTACAATGAGCAGTTCTTC.

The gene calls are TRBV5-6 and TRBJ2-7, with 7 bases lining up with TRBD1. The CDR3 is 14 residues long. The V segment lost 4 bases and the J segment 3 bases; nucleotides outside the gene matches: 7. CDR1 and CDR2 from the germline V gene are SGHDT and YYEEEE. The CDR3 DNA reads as TGTGCCAGCAGCCCGATTGACAGGGACTACGAGCAGTACTTC. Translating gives CASSPIDRDYEQYF.

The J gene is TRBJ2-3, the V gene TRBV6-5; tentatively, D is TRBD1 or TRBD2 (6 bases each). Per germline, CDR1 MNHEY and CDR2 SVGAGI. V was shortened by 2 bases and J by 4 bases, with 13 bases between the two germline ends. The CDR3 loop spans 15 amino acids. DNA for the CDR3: TGTGCCAGCAGTTACCGTGAGGGGGGACCAGATACGCAGTATTTT. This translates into CASSYREGGPDTQYF.

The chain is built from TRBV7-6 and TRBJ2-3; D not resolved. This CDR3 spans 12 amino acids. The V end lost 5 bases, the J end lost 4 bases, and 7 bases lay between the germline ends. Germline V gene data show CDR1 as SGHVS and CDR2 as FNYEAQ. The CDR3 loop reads CASSRVADTQYF. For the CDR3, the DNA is TGTGCCAGCAGCCGGGTGGCAGATACGCAGTATTTT.

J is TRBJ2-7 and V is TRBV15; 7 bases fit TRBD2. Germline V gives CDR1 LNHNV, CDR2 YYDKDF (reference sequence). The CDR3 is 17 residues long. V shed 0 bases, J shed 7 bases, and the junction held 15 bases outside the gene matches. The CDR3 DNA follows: TGTGCCACCAGCAGAGATCGCCTAGCGGCAGTGGGAGGGGAGCAGTACTTC. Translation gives CATSRDRLAAVGGEQYF.

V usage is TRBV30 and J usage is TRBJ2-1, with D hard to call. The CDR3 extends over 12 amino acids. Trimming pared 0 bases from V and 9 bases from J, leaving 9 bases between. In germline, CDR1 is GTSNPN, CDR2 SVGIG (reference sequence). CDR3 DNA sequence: TGTGCCTGGAGTGTAAGTAATGGTGAGCAGTTCTTC. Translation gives CAWSVSNGEQFF.

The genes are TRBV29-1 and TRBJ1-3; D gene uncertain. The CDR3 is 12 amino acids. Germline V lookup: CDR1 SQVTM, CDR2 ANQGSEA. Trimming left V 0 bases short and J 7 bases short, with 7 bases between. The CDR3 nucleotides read TGCAGCGTTGAAGAAAATGGGAACACCATATATTTT. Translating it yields CSVEENGNTIYF.

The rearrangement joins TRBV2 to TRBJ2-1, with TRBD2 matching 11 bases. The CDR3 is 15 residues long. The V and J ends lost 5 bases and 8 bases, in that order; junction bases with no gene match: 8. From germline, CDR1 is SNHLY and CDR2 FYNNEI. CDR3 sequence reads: CASSSTGTSGYEQFF. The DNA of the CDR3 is TGTGCCAGCAGTTCTACCGGGACTAGCGGCTATGAGCAGTTCTTC.

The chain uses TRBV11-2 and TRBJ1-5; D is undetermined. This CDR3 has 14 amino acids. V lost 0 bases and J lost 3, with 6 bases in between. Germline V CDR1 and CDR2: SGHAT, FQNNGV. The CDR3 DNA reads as TGTGCCAGCAGCTTAGAAGGTTACAATCAGCCCCAGCATTTT. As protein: CASSLEGYNQPQHF.